This record concerns one T cell receptor (beta chain) sequence. The data originate from a study of OX40 agonist ivuxolimab in advanced cancers. The repertoire was sequenced with immunoSEQ multiplex PCR; TCRdb's copy has only in-frame clones and lacks some. The sample consists of about 74,000 clones, 84% of them appearing once. Any history of autoimmune disease or systemic immunosuppression disqualified patients. Trimming pared 0 bases from V and 11 bases from J, leaving 18 bases between. From germline, CDR1 is SGHVS and CDR2 FQNEAQ. This CDR3 region has 15 residues. The sequenced sample was CD4+ or CD8+ T cells sorted from blood, obtained in a trial of the OX40 agonist ivuxolimab. The chain links TRBV7-8 to TRBJ2-3; D is unresolved. This TCR was sampled from an adult with an advanced solid tumor such as melanoma, head and neck, liver or kidney cancer. The CDR3 here is CASSLARSTFNGQYF. CDR3 DNA sequence: TGTGCCAGCAGCTTAGCTAGGTCGACTTTCAATGGGCAGTATTTT.